One and the same sample provided the 23 T cell receptor beta chains below, sequenced in a study of Ad26.COV2.S vaccination and SARS-CoV-2 variants. Treatment described: 15 to 20 received Ad26.COV2.S at low or high dose, single or two shots; 5 received placebo; per-sample allocation not given. The investigators took samples on day 63 after the first vaccine or placebo injection. The method was immunoSEQ multiplex PCR; TCRdb's version includes in-frame clones alone and lacks a portion of them. Of around 370,000 clones in the sample, approximately 84% were seen once. Source: peripheral blood, taken in a trial of Ad26.COV2.S vaccine versus placebo. The source of these receptors is a person aged 18-65 years who received the Ad26.COV2.S COVID-19 vaccine or a placebo.

The chain couples TRBV20-1 to TRBJ2-7; tentative D call: TRBD1 (6 bases). Germline V lookup: CDR1 DFQATT, CDR2 SNEGSKA (reference sequence). The CDR3 loop spans 11 amino acids. Trimming shortened V by 6 bases and J by 1 base, and 7 bases separated the two germline ends. The CDR3 DNA is TGCAGTGCCGGACAGTCCTACGAGCAGTACTTC. This codes for CSAGQSYEQYF.

The chain carries TRBV19 and TRBJ1-1, with D unresolved. V dropped 5 bases and J dropped 1 base, with 11 bases sitting between them. The CDR3 has 14 amino acids. The germline V gene has CDR1 LNHDA and CDR2 SQIVND (reference sequence). CDR3 loop: CASSVLPGNTEAFF. DNA of the CDR3: TGTGCCAGTAGTGTCCTCCCCGGGAACACTGAAGCTTTCTTT.

The V gene is TRBV14, the J gene TRBJ1-5; no reliable D call. This CDR3 contains 13 residues. The V and J ends lost 1 base and 5 bases respectively, with 6 bases between them. Germline V gene sequence: CDR1 SGHDN, CDR2 FVKESK. Written as DNA, the CDR3 is TGTGCCAGCAGCCAAGGTTGGGATCAGCCCCAGCATTTT. Translating it yields CASSQGWDQPQHF.

As for this clone: Within the sample, other DNA sequences also encode this same CDR3. The chain recombines TRBV9 with TRBJ2-3; D is unclear. V lost 0 bases and J 4 bases, leaving 0 bases between the germline ends. Per the germline V gene, CDR1 is SGDLS and CDR2 is YYNGEE. CDR3 size: 11 residues. Written as DNA, the CDR3 is TGTGCCAGCAGCGTAGCAGATACGCAGTATTTT. It encodes CASSVADTQYF.

The chain joins TRBV19 to TRBJ1-5, with D maybe TRBD1 (6 bases). The V end was cut by 6 bases, the J end by 5 bases, with 17 bases between. The CDR3 runs to 15 residues. Germline V gene lookup returns CDR1 LNHDA and CDR2 SQIVND (reference sequence). In DNA form, the CDR3 reads TGTGCCAGTAGGTCCAGGGGTAGATCGGATCAGCCCCAGCATTTT. Amino acids: CASRSRGRSDQPQHF.

The rearrangement links TRBV5-1 to TRBJ2-3, with D perhaps being TRBD1 or TRBD2 (6 bases each). This CDR3 region has 17 residues. Deletions cut 0 bases from V and 6 bases from J, with 20 bases between. CDR1 SGHRS and CDR2 YFSETQ come from the germline V gene. For the CDR3, the DNA is TGCGCCAGCAGCTTGGTAGGCTGGGGGGCGGTCGTCGATACGCAGTATTTT. Its protein is CASSLVGWGAVVDTQYF.

This sequence joins TRBV3-1 (or the pseudogene TRBV3-2) and TRBJ1-1, with D possibly matching TRBD1 (5 bases). CDR1 is LGHDT, CDR2 YNNKEL, per germline (reference sequence). The CDR3 consists of 18 residues. V lost 2 bases to trimming and J lost 0 bases, with 19 bases between them. Written as DNA, the CDR3 is TGTGCCAGCAGCCAACTACCCCGGGGCCCCGAGGTGAACACTGAAGCTTTCTTT. Its protein is CASSQLPRGPEVNTEAFF.

This clone has a single count. The CDR3 nucleotides are TGTGCCAGCAGTTTAACAAAATCACCCGGTGGCTACACCTTC. Amino acids: CASSLTKSPGGYTF. The chain joins TRBV27 to TRBJ1-2; D is unresolved. Per the germline V gene, CDR1 is MNHEY and CDR2 is SMNVEV (reference sequence). Deletions cut 2 bases from V and 7 bases from J, with 14 bases between. The CDR3 has 14 amino acids.

The sample holds one count of this clone. The rearrangement links TRBV7-2 to TRBJ1-2, with 8 bases identical to TRBD1. V trimming: 5 bases; J trimming: 7 bases; junction bases outside the gene matches: 15. CDR1 and CDR2 (germline): SGHTA, FQGNSA. This CDR3 contains 16 residues. Here the CDR3 reads CASSPGQGIFLAGYTF. CDR3 nucleotide sequence: TGTGCCAGCAGCCCAGGACAGGGAATATTTCTCGCTGGCTACACCTTC.

This clone was observed a handful of times. The chain is built from TRBV14 and TRBJ2-5; 9 nucleotides line up with TRBD1. The CDR3 runs to 16 residues. Trimming took 1 base from V and 2 from J; bases not matched to a gene: 5. CDR1 is SGHDN and CDR2 is FVKESK in the germline V gene. CDR3 residues: CASSQGTGAWQETQYF. CDR3 nucleotides: TGTGCCAGCAGCCAAGGGACAGGGGCTTGGCAAGAGACCCAGTACTTC.

This chain links TRBV10-3 with TRBJ2-7; D may be TRBD1 or TRBD2 (5 bases each). This CDR3 contains 13 residues. Germline V CDR1 and CDR2: ENHRY, SYGVKD. The germline V and J ends were trimmed by 9 bases and 5 bases, with 17 bases remaining between them. The CDR3 spells CAIAPRDADEQYF. CDR3 DNA sequence: TGTGCCATTGCACCCCGGGACGCCGACGAGCAGTACTTC.

This chain links TRBV6-2 or TRBV6-3 with TRBJ1-5, with 11 bases fitting TRBD1. After removal of 6 bases from V and 4 bases from J, the junction contained 8 bases not matched to a gene. The CDR3 totals 16 residues. Germline CDR1 is MNHEY and CDR2 is SVGEGT. CDR3 protein: CASSLGQGASNQPQHF. The CDR3 DNA reads as TGTGCCAGCAGCCTCGGACAGGGGGCGTCGAATCAGCCCCAGCATTTT.

V and J are TRBV25-1 and TRBJ2-7, with TRBD2 matching 13 bases. Germline CDR1 MGHDK, CDR2 SYGVNS. V trimming: 8 bases; J trimming: 7 bases; junction bases outside the gene matches: 11. The CDR3 contains 15 residues. CDR3 bases: TGTGCCAGCCGACCACTAGCGGGAGGGCCAGAAGAGCAGTACTTC. It specifies CASRPLAGGPEEQYF.

The CDR3 is CASSSRSTVGGSPLHF. DNA of the CDR3: TGTGCCAGCAGTTCCCGTTCGACGGTCGGTGGATCACCCCTCCACTTT. The chain joins TRBV2 to TRBJ1-6, with D unresolved. The CDR3 is 16 residues long. V was clipped by 5 bases and J by 10 bases, with 21 bases between them. CDR1 SNHLY and CDR2 FYNNEI come from the germline V gene.

The V call is TRBV6-5, the J call TRBJ2-7; perhaps TRBD2 as D (6 bases). Germline-derived CDR1 and CDR2 are MNHEY and SVGAGI. V lost 2 bases and J lost 3, with 11 bases in between. The CDR3 extends over 14 amino acids. CDR3 protein: CASSYRRLGYEQYF. CDR3 DNA: TGTGCCAGCAGTTACCGAAGACTAGGCTACGAGCAGTACTTC.

The rearrangement links TRBV30 to TRBJ2-5; D remains ambiguous. The CDR3 is 11 residues long. Trimming took off 5 bases at V and 2 bases at J, with 6 bases between the two ends. Germline-derived CDR1 and CDR2 are GTSNPN and SVGIG (reference sequence). This chain's CDR3 is CAWVQQETQYF. CDR3 sequence (DNA): TGTGCCTGGGTACAACAAGAGACCCAGTACTTC. The full variable domain, rest sourced from reference TRBV30 and TRBJ2-5, is SQTIHQWPATLVQPVGSPLSLECTVEGTSNPNLYWYRQAAGRGLQLLFYSVGIGQISSEVPQNLSASRPQDRQFILSSKKLLLSDSGFYLCAWVQQETQYFGPGTRLLVL.

The V and J genes are TRBV5-4 and TRBJ1-6; D uncertain. The CDR3 extends over 16 amino acids. V was clipped by 0 bases and J by 7 bases, with 14 bases between them. Germline-derived CDR1 and CDR2 are SGHNT and YYREEE (reference sequence). CDR3 bases: TGTGCCAGCAGCTTGGATTTCCTTCTCCCCAATTCACCCCTCCACTTT. It encodes CASSLDFLLPNSPLHF.

This clone was counted a few times. V usage is TRBV4-1 and J usage is TRBJ2-1; D not certain. Trimming pared 0 bases from V and 8 bases from J, leaving 5 bases between. CDR1 is MGHRA and CDR2 is YSYEKL in the germline V gene. The CDR3 sequence is 12 residues long. The CDR3 DNA is TGCGCCAGCAGCCAAGATTTCTATGAGCAGTTCTTC. Protein sequence: CASSQDFYEQFF.

V and J are TRBV5-6 and TRBJ1-5; TRBD1 matches at 9 bases. This CDR3 has 15 residues. Germline CDR1 and CDR2: SGHDT and YYEEEE. V was clipped by 4 bases and J by 4 bases; unmatched bases: 6. In DNA, the CDR3 is TGTGCCAGCAGCGATGCTGGACAGGGGAATCAGCCCCAGCATTTT. Amino acids: CASSDAGQGNQPQHF.

This clone turned up a few times. The chain joins TRBV6-5 to TRBJ2-7, with 9 bases fitting TRBD2. The CDR3 length is 15 residues. Trimming cost V 6 bases and J 2 bases; bases outside gene matches: 8. From germline, CDR1 is MNHEY and CDR2 SVGAGI. The CDR3 nucleotides read TGTGCCAGCAGCCGCGGACTAGCGAAAGCCTACGAGCAGTACTTC. Amino acids: CASSRGLAKAYEQYF.

This clone was observed a handful of times. CDR3 DNA: TGTGCCTGGAACGGGGGCTGGGCTCAGCCCCAGCATTTT. It is translated as CAWNGGWAQPQHF. The V gene is TRBV30, the J gene TRBJ1-5; D is possibly TRBD1 (6 bases). Germline CDR1 reads GTSNPN; CDR2 reads SVGIG (reference sequence). The ends were cut back, 4 bases at V and 6 bases at J, with 13 bases in the middle. This CDR3 contains 13 residues. Drawing the rest from reference TRBV30 and TRBJ1-5, the complete variable domain is SQTIHQWPATLVQPVGSPLSLECTVEGTSNPNLYWYRQAAGRGLQLLFYSVGIGQISSEVPQNLSASRPQDRQFILSSKKLLLSDSGFYLCAWNGGWAQPQHFGDGTRLSIL.

The chain couples TRBV4-3 to TRBJ2-1, with D unclear. The germline gives CDR1 LGHNA, CDR2 YSLEER. Trimming removed 0 bases at V and 0 bases at J, with 9 bases between. The CDR3 runs to 16 residues. The DNA of the CDR3 is TGCGCCAGCAGCCAAGACTCCTCAGTCTCCTACAATGAGCAGTTCTTC. This translates into CASSQDSSVSYNEQFF.

The chain has TRBV11-2 and TRBJ2-2; 7 bases fit TRBD2. After removal of 5 bases from V and 0 bases from J, the junction contained 3 bases not matched to a gene. CDR3 length: 15 residues. Germline V CDR1 and CDR2: SGHAT, FQNNGV. The DNA of the CDR3 is TGTGCCAGCAGCCCGCTAGCGGCGAACACCGGGGAGCTGTTTTTT. Residues: CASSPLAANTGELFF.